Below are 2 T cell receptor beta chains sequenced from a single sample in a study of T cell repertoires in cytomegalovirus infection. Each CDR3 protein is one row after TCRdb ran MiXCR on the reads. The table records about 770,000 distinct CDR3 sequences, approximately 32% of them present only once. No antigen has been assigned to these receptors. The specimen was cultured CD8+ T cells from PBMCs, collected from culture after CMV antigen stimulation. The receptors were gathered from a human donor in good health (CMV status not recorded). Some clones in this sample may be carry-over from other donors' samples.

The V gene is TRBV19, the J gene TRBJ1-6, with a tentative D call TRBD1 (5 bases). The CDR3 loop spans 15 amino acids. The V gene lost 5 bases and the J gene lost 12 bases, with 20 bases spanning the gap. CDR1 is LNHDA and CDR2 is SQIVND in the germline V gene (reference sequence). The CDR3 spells CASSPLRDRIQPLHF. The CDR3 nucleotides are TGTGCCAGTAGTCCCCTCCGGGACCGAATCCAACCCCTCCACTTT. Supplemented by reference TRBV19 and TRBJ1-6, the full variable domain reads DGGITQSPKYLFRKEGQNVTLSCEQNLNHDAMYWYRQDPGQGLRLIYYSQIVNDFQKGDIAEGYSVSREKKESFPLTVTSAQKNPTAFYLCASSPLRDRIQPLHFGNGTRLTVT.

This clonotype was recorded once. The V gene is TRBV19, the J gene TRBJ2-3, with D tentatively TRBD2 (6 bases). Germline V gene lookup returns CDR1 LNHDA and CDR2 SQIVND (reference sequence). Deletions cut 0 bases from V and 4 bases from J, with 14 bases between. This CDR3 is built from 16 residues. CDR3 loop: CASSIDLGLGADTQYF. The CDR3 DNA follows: TGTGCCAGTAGTATAGATTTGGGACTTGGGGCAGATACGCAGTATTTT.